The 10 T cell receptor beta chains in this list originate from one sample, sequenced in a study of shared T cell receptors in the human thymus. Repertoires were generated with immunoSEQ multiplex PCR, while TCRdb's copy carries only in-frame clones and drops some. Of over 650,000 clones detected, around 87% appear once; the ten largest clones hold under 0.01%. These data are also associated with another study on human thymus T cells.

Sequenced sample: thymocytes. The source is a boy younger than two with a congenital heart defect.

The chain uses TRBV4-3 and TRBJ2-2; D may be TRBD1 (5 bases). Trimming shortened V by 1 base and J by 6 bases, and 24 bases separated the two germline ends. Per the germline V gene, CDR1 is LGHNA and CDR2 is YSLEER. The CDR3 covers 19 residues. The CDR3 spells CASSQAALGVAQAPGELFF. CDR3 nucleotide sequence: TGCGCCAGCAGCCAAGCAGCCTTAGGGGTCGCTCAAGCGCCCGGGGAGCTGTTTTTT.

V gene TRBV5-4 combines with J gene TRBJ1-5; D unresolved. The germline V and J ends were trimmed by 4 bases and 0 bases, with 11 bases remaining between them. The CDR3 sequence is 15 residues long. CDR1 and CDR2 from the germline V gene are SGHNT and YYREEE (reference sequence). CDR3 in DNA: TGTGCCAGCAGCCCAGAGGGTTATAGCAATCAGCCCCAGCATTTT. This codes for CASSPEGYSNQPQHF.

This sequence joins TRBV11-3 and TRBJ2-7; TRBD2 matches 7 bases. V shed 1 base, J shed 2 bases, and the junction held 5 bases outside the gene matches. The germline CDR1 and CDR2 sequences are SGHNT and YENEEA. The CDR3 contains 15 residues. CDR3 region: CASSLGGGTPYEQYF. As DNA, the CDR3 is TGTGCCAGCAGCTTAGGGGGAGGGACCCCCTACGAGCAGTACTTC.

The chain employs TRBV27 and TRBJ1-5; unclear D gene. Germline CDR1 MNHEY, CDR2 SMNVEV (reference sequence). The CDR3 spans 12 residues. V lost 8 bases to trimming and J lost 6 bases, with 11 bases between them. The DNA of the CDR3 is TGTGCCAGCGGAGGGTTGGCTCAGCCCCAGCATTTT. It specifies CASGGLAQPQHF.

This clone was seen just once. The chain couples TRBV7-2 to TRBJ1-6; 8 nucleotides match TRBD1. V lost 5 bases to trimming and J lost 7 bases; unmatched junction nucleotides: 13. CDR1 is SGHTA and CDR2 is FQGNSA in the germline V gene. CDR3 length: 17 residues. As DNA, the CDR3 is TGTGCCAGCAGCCCGGGGACAGTGACAGGGGTAAATTCACCCCTCCACTTT. Translating gives CASSPGTVTGVNSPLHF.

The V call is TRBV7-9, the J call TRBJ1-2, with 7 bases lining up with TRBD1. Unmatched junction bases numbered 14, after V lost 5 bases and J lost 8 bases. CDR3 length: 15 amino acids. Germline values: CDR1 SEHNR, CDR2 FQNEAQ (reference sequence). The CDR3 DNA reads TGTGCCAGCAGCCAAGGGGGCAGGGAAGAAAGAGGCTACACCTTC. Translation: CASSQGGREERGYTF.

The chain couples TRBV5-1 to TRBJ2-3; D perhaps matches TRBD1 (6 bases). Trimming took off 1 base at V and 0 bases at J, with 15 bases between the two ends. This CDR3 has 17 amino acids. Germline-derived CDR1 and CDR2 are SGHRS and YFSETQ. The CDR3, as DNA: TGCGCCAGCAGCTTGACAGGACAGATTTCTAGCACAGATACGCAGTATTTT. Encoded protein: CASSLTGQISSTDTQYF.

V gene TRBV19 combines with J gene TRBJ1-2; D ambiguous. V was clipped by 5 bases and J by 4 bases, with 17 bases between them. This CDR3 region has 15 residues. Germline V gene lookup returns CDR1 LNHDA and CDR2 SQIVND (reference sequence). Here the CDR3 DNA reads TGTGCCAGTAGTTTTTCCCCTATACAGCCCTATGGCTACACCTTC. This codes for CASSFSPIQPYGYTF.

This sequence joins TRBV18 and TRBJ1-2; maybe TRBD1 (6 bases). With 3 bases removed from V and 5 bases from J, the gap between germline ends came to 7 bases. The CDR3 loop spans 12 amino acids. CDR1 and CDR2 (germline): KGHSH, LQKENI. The CDR3 nucleotides are TGTGCCAGCTCACCGGACAGATATGGCTACACCTTC. This translates into CASSPDRYGYTF. Using reference TRBV18 and TRBJ1-2 for the parts outside the CDR3, the full variable domain is NAGVMQNPRHLVRRRGQEARLRCSPMKGHSHVYWYRQLPEEGLKFMVYLQKENIIDESGMPKERFSAEFPKEGPSILRIQQVVRGDSAAYFCASSPDRYGYTFGSGTRLTVV.

This clone has only one observation. The V call is TRBV19, the J call TRBJ2-3, with D maybe TRBD2 (6 bases). V shed 5 bases and J shed 11 bases, with 8 bases lying between them. CDR1 and CDR2 from the germline V gene are LNHDA and SQIVND (reference sequence). The CDR3 totals 10 residues. CDR3 sequence: CASSGRKQYF. In nucleotides, the CDR3 is TGTGCCAGTAGTGGGAGGAAGCAGTATTTT.